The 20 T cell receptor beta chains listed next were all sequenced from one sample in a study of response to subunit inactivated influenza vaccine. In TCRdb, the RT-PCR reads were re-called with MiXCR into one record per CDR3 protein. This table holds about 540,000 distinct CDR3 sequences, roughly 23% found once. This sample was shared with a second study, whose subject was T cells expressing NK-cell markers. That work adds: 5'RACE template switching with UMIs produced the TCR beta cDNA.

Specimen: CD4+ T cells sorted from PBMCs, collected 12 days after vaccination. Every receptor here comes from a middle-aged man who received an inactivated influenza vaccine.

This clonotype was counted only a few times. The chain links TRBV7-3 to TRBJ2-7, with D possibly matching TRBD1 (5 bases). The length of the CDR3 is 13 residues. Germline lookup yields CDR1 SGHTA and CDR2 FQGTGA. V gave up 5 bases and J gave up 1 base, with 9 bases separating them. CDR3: CASSATGSYEQYF. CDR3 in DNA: TGTGCCAGCAGCGCTACAGGATCCTACGAGCAGTACTTC.

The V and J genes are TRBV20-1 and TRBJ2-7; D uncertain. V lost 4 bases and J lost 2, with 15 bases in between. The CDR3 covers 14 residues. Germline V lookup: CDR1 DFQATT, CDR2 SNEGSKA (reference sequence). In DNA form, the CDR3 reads TGCAGTGCTATGAGAGGCGCCAGAACCTACGAGCAGTACTTC. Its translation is CSAMRGARTYEQYF.

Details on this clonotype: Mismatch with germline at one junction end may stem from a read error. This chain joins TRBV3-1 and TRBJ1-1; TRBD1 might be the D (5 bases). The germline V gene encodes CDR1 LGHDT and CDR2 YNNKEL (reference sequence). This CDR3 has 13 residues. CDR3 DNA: TGTGCCAGCAGCCACCCGTTGGACACTGAAGCTTACTTT. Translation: CASSHPLDTEAYF.

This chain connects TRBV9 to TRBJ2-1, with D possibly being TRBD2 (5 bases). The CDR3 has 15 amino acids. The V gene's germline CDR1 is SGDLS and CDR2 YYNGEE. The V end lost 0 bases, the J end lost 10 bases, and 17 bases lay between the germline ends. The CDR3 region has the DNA TGTGCCAGCAGCGTAGAGGGAACTAGTTCATCCGAGCAGTTCTTC. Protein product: CASSVEGTSSSEQFF.

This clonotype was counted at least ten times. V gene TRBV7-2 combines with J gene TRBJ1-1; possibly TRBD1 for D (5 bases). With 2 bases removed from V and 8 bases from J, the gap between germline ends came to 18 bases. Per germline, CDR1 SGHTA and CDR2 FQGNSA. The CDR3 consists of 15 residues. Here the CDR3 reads CASSLRFGDALEAFF. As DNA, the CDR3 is TGTGCCAGCAGCTTAAGGTTTGGGGACGCCTTGGAAGCTTTCTTT.

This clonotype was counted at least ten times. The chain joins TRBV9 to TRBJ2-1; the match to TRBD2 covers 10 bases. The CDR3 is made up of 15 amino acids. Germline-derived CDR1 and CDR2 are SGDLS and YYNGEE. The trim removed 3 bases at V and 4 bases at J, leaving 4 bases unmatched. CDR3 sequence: CASSASSGGYNEQFF. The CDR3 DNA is TGTGCCAGCAGCGCCTCTAGCGGGGGATACAATGAGCAGTTCTTC.

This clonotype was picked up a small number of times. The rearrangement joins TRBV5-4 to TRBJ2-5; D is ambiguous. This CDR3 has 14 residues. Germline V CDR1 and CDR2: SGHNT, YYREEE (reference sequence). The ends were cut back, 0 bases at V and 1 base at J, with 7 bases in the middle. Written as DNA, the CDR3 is TGTGCCAGCAGCTTGGTCTCTTCCCAAGAGACCCAGTACTTC. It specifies CASSLVSSQETQYF.

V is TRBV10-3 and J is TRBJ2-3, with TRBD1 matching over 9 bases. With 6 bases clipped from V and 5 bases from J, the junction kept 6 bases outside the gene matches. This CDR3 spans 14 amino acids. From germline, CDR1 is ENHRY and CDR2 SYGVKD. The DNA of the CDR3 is TGTGCCATCAGCACAGGGGGCAGGGAAGATACGCAGTATTTT. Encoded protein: CAISTGGREDTQYF.

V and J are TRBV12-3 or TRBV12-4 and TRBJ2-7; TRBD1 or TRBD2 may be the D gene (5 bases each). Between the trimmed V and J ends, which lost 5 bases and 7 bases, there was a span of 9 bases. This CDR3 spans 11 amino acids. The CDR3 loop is CASSDEGEQYF. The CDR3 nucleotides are TGTGCCAGCAGTGACGAGGGGGAGCAGTACTTC.

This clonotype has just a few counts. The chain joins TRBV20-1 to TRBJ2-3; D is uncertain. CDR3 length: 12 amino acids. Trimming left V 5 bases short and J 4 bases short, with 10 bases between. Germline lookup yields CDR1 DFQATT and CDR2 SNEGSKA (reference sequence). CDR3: CSALNIADTQYF. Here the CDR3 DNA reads TGCAGTGCTCTCAACATAGCAGATACGCAGTATTTT.

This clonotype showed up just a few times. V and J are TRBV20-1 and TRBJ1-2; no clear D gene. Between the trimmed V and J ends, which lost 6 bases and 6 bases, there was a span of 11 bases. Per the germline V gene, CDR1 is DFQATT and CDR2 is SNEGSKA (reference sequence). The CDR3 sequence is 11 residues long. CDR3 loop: CSAPVPNGYTF. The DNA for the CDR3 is TGCAGTGCACCCGTTCCGAATGGCTACACCTTC.

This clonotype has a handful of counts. CDR3 DNA: TGTGCCAGCACCCGTGTCGGCGGGGGGGCCGGGGAGACCCAGTACTTC. Its translation: CASTRVGGGAGETQYF. V usage is TRBV11-2 and J usage is TRBJ2-5; 9 bases align to TRBD2. V trimming: 7 bases; J trimming: 5 bases; junction bases outside the gene matches: 14. Germline-derived CDR1 and CDR2 are SGHAT and FQNNGV. The CDR3 length is 16 residues. The full variable domain, its missing parts supplied by reference TRBV11-2 and TRBJ2-5, is EAGVAQSPRYKIIEKRQSVAFWCNPISGHATLYWYQQILGQGPKLLIQFQNNGVVDDSQLPKDRFSAERLKGVDSTLKIQPAKLEDSAVYLCASTRVGGGAGETQYFGPGTRLLVL.

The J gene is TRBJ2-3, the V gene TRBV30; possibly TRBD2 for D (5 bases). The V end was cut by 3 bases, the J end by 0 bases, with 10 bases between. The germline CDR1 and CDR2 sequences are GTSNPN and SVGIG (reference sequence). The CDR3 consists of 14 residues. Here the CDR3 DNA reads TGTGCCTGGAGGTCCGCGGGTAGCACAGATACGCAGTATTTT. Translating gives CAWRSAGSTDTQYF.

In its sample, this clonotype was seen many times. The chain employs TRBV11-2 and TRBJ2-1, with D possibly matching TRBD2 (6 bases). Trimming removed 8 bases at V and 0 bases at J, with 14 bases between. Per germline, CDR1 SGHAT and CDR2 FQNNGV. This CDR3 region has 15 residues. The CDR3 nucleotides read TGTGCCAGCCGCCGCTCCGGGAGCTCCTACAATGAGCAGTTCTTC. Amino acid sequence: CASRRSGSSYNEQFF.

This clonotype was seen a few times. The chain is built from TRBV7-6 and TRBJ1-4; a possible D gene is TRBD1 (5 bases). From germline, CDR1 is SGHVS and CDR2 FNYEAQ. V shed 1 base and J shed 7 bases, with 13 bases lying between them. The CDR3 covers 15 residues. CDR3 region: CASSLDGQGREKLFF. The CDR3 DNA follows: TGTGCCAGCAGCTTAGATGGCCAGGGACGTGAAAAACTGTTTTTT.

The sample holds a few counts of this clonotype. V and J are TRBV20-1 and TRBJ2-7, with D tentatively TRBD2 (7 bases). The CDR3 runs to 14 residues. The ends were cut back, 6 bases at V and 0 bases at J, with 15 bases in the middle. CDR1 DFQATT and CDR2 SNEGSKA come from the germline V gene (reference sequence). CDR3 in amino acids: CSALEGGVSYEQYF. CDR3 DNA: TGCAGTGCCCTCGAGGGGGGGGTCTCCTACGAGCAGTACTTC.

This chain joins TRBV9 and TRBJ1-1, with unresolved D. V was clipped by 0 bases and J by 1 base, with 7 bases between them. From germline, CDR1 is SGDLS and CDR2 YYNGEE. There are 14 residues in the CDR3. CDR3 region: CASSVAAANTEAFF. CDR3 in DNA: TGTGCCAGCAGCGTAGCTGCAGCGAACACTGAAGCTTTCTTT.

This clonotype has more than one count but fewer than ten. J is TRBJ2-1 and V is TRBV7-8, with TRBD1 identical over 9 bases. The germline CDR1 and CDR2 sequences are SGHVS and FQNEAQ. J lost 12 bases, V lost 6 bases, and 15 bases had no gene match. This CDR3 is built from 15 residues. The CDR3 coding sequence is TGTGCCAGCAGACCGACCGGGACAGGGAATATATCGCAGTTCTTC. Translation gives CASRPTGTGNISQFF.

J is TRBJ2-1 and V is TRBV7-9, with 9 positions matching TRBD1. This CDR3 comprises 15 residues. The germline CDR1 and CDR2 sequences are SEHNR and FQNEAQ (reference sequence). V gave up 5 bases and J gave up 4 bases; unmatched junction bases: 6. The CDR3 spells CASSHRDREYNEQFF. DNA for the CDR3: TGTGCCAGCAGCCACCGGGACAGGGAATACAATGAGCAGTTCTTC.

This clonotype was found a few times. CDR3 in DNA: TGTGCCAGCAGCGTTATCGGCAACACTGAAGCTTTCTTT. This sequence encodes CASSVIGNTEAFF. This chain links TRBV9 with TRBJ1-1, with D unresolved. This CDR3 region has 13 residues. The germline V gene has CDR1 SGDLS and CDR2 YYNGEE. V lost 2 bases and J lost 2, with 7 bases in between.